This entry lists 17 T cell receptor beta chains sequenced from one sample in a study of T-cell memory formation after mild COVID-19. TCRdb itself ran the 5' RACE reads through MiXCR, one entry per CDR3 protein. Seen here are about 340,000 distinct CDR3 sequences, about a sixth observed once, and the top ten hold around 24%. The specimen was PBMCs or a T cell subset sorted from them (not recorded which). These TCRs come from a man aged 18 to 30 who had mild COVID-19 (a few samples of this study predate the infection). Cell type and time point are not known.

The chain links TRBV12-5 to TRBJ2-7, with 7 bases aligning to TRBD1. V trimming: 5 bases; J trimming: 4 bases; junction bases outside the gene matches: 14. The germline V gene encodes CDR1 LGHNT and CDR2 FRNRAP. The CDR3 contains 16 residues. The CDR3 loop reads CASGKNRGLMSYEQYV. The CDR3 DNA is TGTGCTAGTGGTAAAAACAGGGGCCTAATGTCTTACGAGCAGTACGTC.

The chain is built from TRBV14 and TRBJ2-3, with 9 bases fitting TRBD1. CDR1 and CDR2 (germline): SGHDN, FVKESK. This CDR3 has 17 amino acids. The trim removed 3 bases at V and 2 bases at J, leaving 9 bases unmatched. CDR3 nucleotides: TGTGCCAGCAGCCAGACACCCGGACAGGGGCCCACAGATACGCAGTATTTT. Protein sequence: CASSQTPGQGPTDTQYF.

The J gene is TRBJ1-3, the V gene TRBV6-5; TRBD1 agrees at 7 bases. The length of the CDR3 is 17 residues. CDR1 is MNHEY, CDR2 SVGAGI, per germline. J lost 7 bases, V lost 2 bases, and 14 bases had no gene match. DNA of the CDR3: TGTGCCAGCAGTTACGACCAACAGGGGCATGCGGGTAACACCATATATTTT. This gives the protein CASSYDQQGHAGNTIYF.

The chain has TRBV27 and TRBJ2-7, with 11 positions matching TRBD1. V was pared by 7 bases and J by 5 bases, with 13 bases of the junction left unmatched. Germline assignment: CDR1 MNHEY and CDR2 SMNVEV (reference sequence). The CDR3 spans 16 residues. Here the CDR3 reads CASTASAGTGGNEQYF. The CDR3 bases are TGTGCCAGCACCGCATCCGCCGGGACAGGGGGTAACGAGCAGTACTTC.

This clonotype was seen at least ten times. The chain combines TRBV9 with TRBJ2-3; 12 bases agree with TRBD2. This CDR3 has 19 residues. The germline CDR1 and CDR2 sequences are SGDLS and YYNGEE. V dropped 3 bases and J dropped 11; count of bases not matched to a gene: 22. The CDR3 loop reads CASSATLAGGLPPLGVQYF. CDR3 nucleotides: TGTGCCAGCAGCGCTACCCTAGCGGGGGGGCTCCCTCCTCTTGGTGTGCAGTATTTT.

This clonotype showed up many times. The chain links TRBV5-1 to TRBJ1-3; D not resolved. This CDR3 comprises 13 residues. The germline CDR1 and CDR2 sequences are SGHRS and YFSETQ. Trimming removed 0 bases at V and 1 base at J, with 2 bases between. CDR3 loop: CASSLGSGNTIYF. CDR3 DNA: TGCGCCAGCAGCTTGGGGTCTGGAAACACCATATATTTT. Looking up the rest from reference TRBV5-1 and TRBJ1-3 gives the full variable domain: KAGVTQTPRYLIKTRGQQVTLSCSPISGHRSVSWYQQTPGQGLQFLFEYFSETQRNKGNFPGRFSGRQFSNSRSEMNVSTLELGDSALYLCASSLGSGNTIYFGEGSWLTVV.

The rearrangement uses TRBV12-5 and TRBJ2-1, with D possibly matching TRBD1 (6 bases). Trimming pared 6 bases from V and 0 bases from J, leaving 18 bases between. The CDR3 sequence is 17 residues long. CDR1 is LGHNT, CDR2 FRNRAP, per germline. CDR3 sequence reads: CASGTSQGWGSYNEQFF. The CDR3 DNA reads as TGTGCTAGTGGAACTTCACAGGGTTGGGGCTCCTACAATGAGCAGTTCTTC.

The J gene is TRBJ2-1, the V gene TRBV12-5; 12 bases line up with TRBD2. Germline values: CDR1 LGHNT, CDR2 FRNRAP. The CDR3 runs 17 residues. J gave up 0 bases and V 3 bases, and 3 bases lay outside the gene matches. The CDR3, as DNA: TGTGCTAGTGGTTTCGGACTAGCGGGAAGCTCCTACAATGAGCAGTTCTTC. Its translation is CASGFGLAGSSYNEQFF. The full variable domain, its missing parts supplied by reference TRBV12-5 and TRBJ2-1, is DARVTQTPRHKVTEMGQEVTMRCQPILGHNTVFWYRQTMMQGLELLAYFRNRAPLDDSGMPKDRFSAEMPDATLATLKIQPSEPRDSAVYFCASGFGLAGSSYNEQFFGPGTRLTVL.

The chain employs TRBV24-1 and TRBJ2-5; 8 bases match TRBD1. The CDR3 is 17 residues long. The trim removed 1 base at V and 3 bases at J, leaving 9 bases unmatched. Germline V CDR1 and CDR2: KGHDR, SFDVKD. Written as DNA, the CDR3 is TGTGCCACCAGTGATTTATGCAGGGGGCAAGGGGAAGAGACCCAGTACTTC. Amino acids: CATSDLCRGQGEETQYF.

The table lists this clonotype with a few counts. The V and J genes are TRBV5-1 and TRBJ2-1; D may be TRBD1 or TRBD2 (5 bases each). The germline gives CDR1 SGHRS, CDR2 YFSETQ. V was cut by 5 bases and J by 5 bases, with 11 bases left in between. The length of the CDR3 is 13 residues. The CDR3 sequence is CASRTGPDNEQFF. Here the CDR3 DNA reads TGCGCCAGCAGGACGGGGCCAGACAATGAGCAGTTCTTC.

This clonotype has ten or more counts. The chain has TRBV4-3 and TRBJ2-1, with D possibly TRBD1 on 5 matching bases. V gave up 0 bases and J gave up 7 bases, with 22 bases separating them. The CDR3 is 18 amino acids. Germline assignment: CDR1 LGHNA and CDR2 YSLEER. CDR3 nucleotide sequence: TGCGCCAGCAGCCAAGATAGGCCCCAGGGTGCAGCCTGGAATGAGCAGTTCTTC. Its translation: CASSQDRPQGAAWNEQFF.

J is TRBJ2-1 and V is TRBV19; D not certain. The V end lost 3 bases, the J end lost 1 base, and 10 bases lay between the germline ends. The germline V gene has CDR1 LNHDA and CDR2 SQIVND (reference sequence). The CDR3 extends over 15 amino acids. The CDR3, as DNA: TGTGCCAGTAGTATGGGTAAGCCTTCCTACAATGAGCAGTTCTTC. Translation gives CASSMGKPSYNEQFF.

J is TRBJ2-3 and V is TRBV5-5; 7 bases map to TRBD2. Trimming at V came to 7 bases and at J to 5 bases, leaving 19 bases not matched to a gene. This CDR3 has 17 residues. Germline CDR1 reads SGHKS; CDR2 reads YYEKEE (reference sequence). The chain's CDR3 is CASDRAVAGPFGDTQYF. In nucleotides, the CDR3 is TGTGCCAGCGACCGCGCGGTAGCGGGTCCCTTCGGAGATACGCAGTATTTT.

This clonotype has only a few counts. This chain uses TRBV7-9 with TRBJ2-7, with 10 bases that match TRBD2. V shed 0 bases and J 6 bases; nucleotides not matched to a gene: 11. The CDR3 sequence is 17 residues long. Germline V lookup: CDR1 SEHNR, CDR2 FQNEAQ (reference sequence). Here the CDR3 DNA reads TGTGCCAGCAGCTTAGCCGGAACTAGCGGGGCAAGGGGCGAGCAGTACTTC. Translating it yields CASSLAGTSGARGEQYF.

This clonotype was recorded at least ten times. The rearrangement links TRBV7-3 to TRBJ2-3; no clear D. Trimming took off 5 bases at V and 2 bases at J, with 11 bases between the two ends. The CDR3 is made up of 14 amino acids. In germline, CDR1 is SGHTA, CDR2 FQGTGA. The DNA of the CDR3 is TGTGCCAGCAGCCCGGGTCCTGCCACAGATACGCAGTATTTT. It specifies CASSPGPATDTQYF.

This clonotype was counted between two and nine times. This chain joins TRBV19 and TRBJ2-3; D not resolved. V dropped 8 bases and J dropped 1 base, with 16 bases sitting between them. The CDR3 spans 15 residues. Germline V CDR1 and CDR2: LNHDA, SQIVND (reference sequence). The CDR3 here is CASGVSSAGTDTQYF. Written as DNA, the CDR3 is TGTGCCAGTGGAGTAAGTTCGGCGGGCACAGATACGCAGTATTTT.

This clonotype was seen only a few times. CDR3 residues: CASSPQTSGVRDEQFF. DNA of the CDR3: TGTGCCAGCAGTCCTCAGACTAGCGGGGTGCGCGATGAGCAGTTCTTC. The chain recombines TRBV7-6 with TRBJ2-1; 11 nucleotides match TRBD2. Losses at the gene ends were 6 bases for V and 8 bases for J; bases not matched to a gene: 12. Germline CDR1 SGHVS, CDR2 FNYEAQ. The CDR3 is made up of 16 amino acids.